The 27 T cell receptor beta chains below all came from one sample that was sequenced in a study of blood T cells in healthy people across ages. A second PCR of about 7 to 12 cycles used a sample-barcoded 5' primer and a J-beta primer mix. TCRdb recomputed calls from the 5' RACE reads with MiXCR, one row per CDR3 protein. The data show just under 550,000 distinct CDR3 sequences, approximately 25% seen once. The same sample was also used in a study of T cells of mothers and their children.

Sequenced: blood. The source is a boy aged 5 to 17 in good health.

V usage is TRBV9 and J usage is TRBJ2-5, with D possibly being TRBD2 (5 bases). The CDR3 is made up of 13 amino acids. Per germline, CDR1 SGDLS and CDR2 YYNGEE. The ends were cut back, 0 bases at V and 5 bases at J, with 8 bases in the middle. The CDR3 region is CASSVAQRETQYF. DNA of the CDR3: TGTGCCAGCAGCGTAGCCCAGCGGGAGACCCAGTACTTC.

This clonotype occurred once. This clone may be a read error of a much larger clone one base away. This sequence joins TRBV6-4 and TRBJ2-2; TRBD2 is a possible D gene (5 bases). In germline, CDR1 is MRHNA, CDR2 SNTAGT. There are 16 residues in the CDR3. V shed 0 bases and J shed 4 bases, with 12 bases lying between them. The CDR3: CASSDSAGLVTGELFF. In nucleotides, the CDR3 is TGTGCCAGCAGTGACTCTGCGGGTCTAGTCACCGGGGAGCTGTTTTTT.

The sample holds a few counts of this clonotype. The rearrangement uses TRBV19 and TRBJ2-7; D is tentatively TRBD1 or TRBD2 (5 bases each). V was clipped by 4 bases and J by 2 bases, with 9 bases between them. Germline values: CDR1 LNHDA, CDR2 SQIVND (reference sequence). CDR3 length: 13 amino acids. The CDR3 sequence: CASSNQGAYEQYF. The CDR3 coding sequence is TGTGCCAGTAGTAACCAGGGAGCCTACGAGCAGTACTTC.

This clonotype has only a few counts. The chain has TRBV6-2 or TRBV6-3 and TRBJ2-2; unclear D gene. The germline gives CDR1 MNHEY, CDR2 SVGEGT. This CDR3 is built from 13 residues. V lost 7 bases to trimming and J lost 4 bases, with 10 bases between them. DNA of the CDR3: TGTGCCAGCACCCGCATATCCACCGGGGAGCTGTTTTTT. Residues: CASTRISTGELFF.

In its sample, this clonotype was seen a few times. The chain couples TRBV7-2 to TRBJ1-5; D call uncertain. Trimming removed 4 bases at V and 4 bases at J, with 8 bases between. In germline, CDR1 is SGHTA, CDR2 FQGNSA. The CDR3 contains 13 residues. The CDR3 DNA sequence: TGTGCCAGCAGCTACTGGGGTAATCAGCCCCAGCATTTT. This sequence encodes CASSYWGNQPQHF.

This rearrangement joins TRBV7-9 to TRBJ2-1, with D perhaps TRBD2 (5 bases). In germline, CDR1 is SEHNR, CDR2 FQNEAQ (reference sequence). This CDR3 has 19 amino acids. Trimming pared 5 bases from V and 3 bases from J, leaving 26 bases between. CDR3 DNA: TGTGCCAGCAGCCCTAACCTCGGAAGGACGGGATTATTCTACAATGAGCAGTTCTTC. Its translation: CASSPNLGRTGLFYNEQFF.

J is TRBJ1-2 and V is TRBV12-5, with no clear D. This CDR3 contains 12 residues. V shed 4 bases and J shed 5 bases, with 8 bases lying between them. Germline CDR1 LGHNT, CDR2 FRNRAP. CDR3 region: CASGSGEYGYTF. As DNA, the CDR3 is TGTGCTAGTGGTTCGGGAGAGTATGGCTACACCTTC. Looking up the rest from reference TRBV12-5 and TRBJ1-2 gives the full variable domain: DARVTQTPRHKVTEMGQEVTMRCQPILGHNTVFWYRQTMMQGLELLAYFRNRAPLDDSGMPKDRFSAEMPDATLATLKIQPSEPRDSAVYFCASGSGEYGYTFGSGTRLTVV.

This clonotype was counted only a few times. The chain employs TRBV7-9 and TRBJ2-5, with a possible D match to TRBD2 (6 bases). The J call may be faulty, since TRBJ2-1 better matches the DNA end. The CDR3 runs to 15 residues. Per germline, CDR1 SEHNR and CDR2 FQNEAQ (reference sequence). In DNA form, the CDR3 reads TGTGCCAGCAGTTCACCCCGGACCGGGGAGGTTGAGCAGTTCTTC. Protein sequence: CASSSPRTGEVEQFF.

In this sample, this clonotype turned up many times. The gene calls are TRBV5-5 and TRBJ2-1; D possibly corresponds to TRBD2 (6 bases). The germline CDR1 and CDR2 sequences are SGHKS and YYEKEE (reference sequence). The CDR3 covers 19 residues. The ends were cut back, 2 bases at V and 1 base at J, with 22 bases in the middle. CDR3 coding DNA: TGTGCCAGCAGCTTACCCTGGAGTGTTTCTAGCGTGTCCTACAATGAGCAGTTCTTC. The encoded protein is CASSLPWSVSSVSYNEQFF.

The chain has TRBV14 and TRBJ2-5; 7 positions agree with TRBD2. The J call could be wrong; TRBJ2-1 is a better fit for the DNA end. The CDR3 has 17 residues. CDR1 is SGHDN, CDR2 FVKESK, per germline. The CDR3 reads CASSQERRGVLYNEQFF. CDR3 DNA: TGTGCCAGCAGCCAAGAGCGACGGGGGGTCCTCTACAATGAGCAGTTCTTC.

The chain links TRBV6-2 or TRBV6-3 to TRBJ2-1; TRBD2 matches 9 bases. This CDR3 contains 15 residues. Germline lookup yields CDR1 MNHEY and CDR2 SVGEGT. With 5 bases clipped from V and 1 base from J, the junction kept 3 bases outside the gene matches. CDR3 in amino acids: CASSHLAGSYNEQFF. CDR3 coding DNA: TGTGCCAGCAGTCATCTAGCGGGGTCCTACAATGAGCAGTTCTTC.

This clonotype has more than one count but fewer than ten. V gene TRBV5-8 combines with J gene TRBJ2-4; D call uncertain. This CDR3 contains 16 residues. CDR1 and CDR2 from the germline V gene are SGHTS and YDEGEE. Trimming removed 4 bases at V and 1 base at J, with 15 bases between. The CDR3 DNA sequence: TGTGCCAGCAGCCCAACCCCGTTTGGGGCCAAAAACATTCAGTACTTC. This sequence encodes CASSPTPFGAKNIQYF.

The rearrangement uses TRBV20-1 and TRBJ1-2; TRBD1 might be the D (5 bases). Trimming removed 0 bases at V and 6 bases at J, with 14 bases between. The germline V gene has CDR1 DFQATT and CDR2 SNEGSKA (reference sequence). CDR3 length: 14 residues. CDR3 amino acids: CSAREGRSRNGYTF. CDR3 nucleotide sequence: TGCAGTGCTAGAGAGGGGCGCAGTAGGAATGGCTACACCTTC.

The rearrangement uses TRBV14 and TRBJ2-7, with D uncertain. The CDR3 extends over 16 amino acids. V lost 1 base to trimming and J lost 0 bases, with 13 bases between them. Germline V lookup: CDR1 SGHDN, CDR2 FVKESK. CDR3 region: CASSQGLVGSSYEQYF. CDR3 sequence (DNA): TGTGCCAGCAGCCAAGGTTTAGTCGGCAGCTCCTACGAGCAGTACTTC.

The genes are TRBV15 and TRBJ2-5; 7 bases align to TRBD2. Germline V CDR1 and CDR2: LNHNV, YYDKDF (reference sequence). V dropped 0 bases and J dropped 5; count of bases not matched to a gene: 9. The CDR3 has 16 amino acids. CDR3: CATSRDLAGVGETQYF. Here the CDR3 DNA reads TGTGCCACCAGCAGAGATCTTGCGGGAGTGGGGGAGACCCAGTACTTC.

The chain joins TRBV20-1 to TRBJ2-3; tentatively, D is TRBD2 (6 bases). There are 17 residues in the CDR3. Germline values: CDR1 DFQATT, CDR2 SNEGSKA (reference sequence). Trimming took 0 bases from V and 3 from J, leaving 19 bases between them. The CDR3 nucleotides are TGCAGTGCTAGAGAGATACCGGGACTCGGGGGTACAGATACGCAGTATTTT. Amino acid sequence: CSAREIPGLGGTDTQYF.

Only a few counts were recorded for this clonotype. V and J are TRBV5-6 and TRBJ2-5; TRBD2 is a possible D gene (6 bases). The end of the DNA fits TRBJ2-7 better, so the J call may be wrong. CDR3 length: 16 amino acids. Germline V gene sequence: CDR1 SGHDT, CDR2 YYEEEE. The DNA for the CDR3 is TGTGCCAGCAGCTTGTGGGGCCCGGGGGTTGGCTACGAGCAGTACTTC. This translates into CASSLWGPGVGYEQYF.

The V and J genes are TRBV14 and TRBJ2-3; 8 bases line up with TRBD2. Germline values: CDR1 SGHDN, CDR2 FVKESK. This CDR3 is 17 amino acids long. Trimming removed 2 bases from V and 5 bases from J; junction bases left unmatched: 12. CDR3 in DNA: TGTGCCAGCAGCCAACCTACAGTAGCGGGATGGATAGATACGCAGTATTTT. This codes for CASSQPTVAGWIDTQYF.

In its sample, this clonotype was seen a few times. The rearrangement links TRBV25-1 to TRBJ2-5; weak D call: TRBD1 (6 bases). This CDR3 has 15 residues. Trimming took off 2 bases at V and 0 bases at J, with 10 bases between the two ends. CDR1 MGHDK and CDR2 SYGVNS come from the germline V gene. CDR3 nucleotide sequence: TGTGCCAGCAGTGAACCCGGGACATACCAAGAGACCCAGTACTTC. Its translation is CASSEPGTYQETQYF.

The chain employs TRBV20-1 and TRBJ2-2; D is perhaps TRBD2 (6 bases). The CDR3 contains 14 residues. V lost 3 bases, J lost 3 bases, and 11 bases lay in between. CDR1 is DFQATT, CDR2 SNEGSKA, per germline (reference sequence). The CDR3 loop is CSARGTRYTGELFF. For the CDR3, the DNA is TGCAGTGCTAGGGGGACTCGGTACACCGGGGAGCTGTTTTTT.

This clonotype has just a few counts. The chain has TRBV4-1 and TRBJ2-1; D is ambiguous. Judging by the DNA end, TRBJ2-7 fits better; the J call may be wrong. CDR1 MGHRA and CDR2 YSYEKL come from the germline V gene. The CDR3 spans 14 residues. The CDR3 region is CASSQDPVDYEQYF. The CDR3 bases are TGCGCCAGCAGCCAAGATCCCGTAGACTACGAGCAGTACTTC.

This clonotype has more than one count but fewer than ten. The chain carries TRBV6-5 and TRBJ1-5; D is unresolved. The germline gives CDR1 MNHEY, CDR2 SVGAGI. V lost 1 base and J lost 3, with 16 bases in between. The CDR3 loop spans 17 amino acids. The CDR3 DNA reads TGTGCCAGCAGTTACTATCCCAGCCATAGCCCCAATCAGCCCCAGCATTTT. It codes for CASSYYPSHSPNQPQHF.

The J gene is TRBJ1-1, the V gene TRBV29-1, with D unclear. Trimming cost V 6 bases and J 1 base, with 9 bases left between them. CDR1 and CDR2 (germline): SQVTM, ANQGSEA. The CDR3 has 12 residues. CDR3 nucleotides: TGCAGCGTGGAGTGGAGGAACACTGAAGCTTTCTTT. Translating gives CSVEWRNTEAFF. The whole variable domain, remainder taken from reference TRBV29-1 and TRBJ1-1, is SAVISQKPSRDICQRGTSLTIQCQVDSQVTMMFWYRQQPGQSLTLIATANQGSEATYESGFVIDKFPISRPNLTFSTLTVSNMSPEDSSIYLCSVEWRNTEAFFGQGTRLTVV.

This clonotype was recorded only once. V is TRBV27 and J is TRBJ2-3, with D perhaps assigned TRBD1 or TRBD2 (6 bases each). The V and J ends lost 6 bases and 1 base respectively, with 14 bases between them. The germline V gene has CDR1 MNHEY and CDR2 SMNVEV (reference sequence). CDR3 length: 15 residues. For the CDR3, the DNA is TGTGCCAGCAGGGCACCGGGGGCGGGCACAGATACGCAGTATTTT. This translates into CASRAPGAGTDTQYF.

This clonotype was counted a few times. The gene calls are TRBV4-2 and TRBJ1-1; 8 bases line up with TRBD1. With V trimmed by 0 bases and J by 8 bases, 2 bases remained unmatched. The germline V gene has CDR1 LGHNA and CDR2 YNFKEQ. This CDR3 contains 13 residues. CDR3 sequence reads: CASSQERDREAFF. CDR3 nucleotides: TGTGCCAGCAGCCAAGAGAGGGACAGGGAAGCTTTCTTT.

The CDR3: CASSPFQNNEQFF. For the CDR3, the DNA is TGTGCCAGCAGCCCCTTTCAAAACAATGAGCAGTTCTTC. The chain uses TRBV3-1 and TRBJ2-5; D call uncertain. The end of the DNA aligns better with TRBJ2-1, so the J call may be wrong. The germline V gene has CDR1 LGHDT and CDR2 YNNKEL (reference sequence). The CDR3 covers 13 residues.

In DNA form, the CDR3 reads TGCGCCAGCAGCCAAGATGCGGGACGGGGGTACGAGCAGTACTTC. Protein: CASSQDAGRGYEQYF. The chain joins TRBV4-3 to TRBJ2-7, with a tentative D call TRBD2 (6 bases). Germline assignment: CDR1 LGHNA and CDR2 YSLEER. V lost 0 bases and J lost 4, with 13 bases in between. The CDR3 loop spans 15 amino acids.